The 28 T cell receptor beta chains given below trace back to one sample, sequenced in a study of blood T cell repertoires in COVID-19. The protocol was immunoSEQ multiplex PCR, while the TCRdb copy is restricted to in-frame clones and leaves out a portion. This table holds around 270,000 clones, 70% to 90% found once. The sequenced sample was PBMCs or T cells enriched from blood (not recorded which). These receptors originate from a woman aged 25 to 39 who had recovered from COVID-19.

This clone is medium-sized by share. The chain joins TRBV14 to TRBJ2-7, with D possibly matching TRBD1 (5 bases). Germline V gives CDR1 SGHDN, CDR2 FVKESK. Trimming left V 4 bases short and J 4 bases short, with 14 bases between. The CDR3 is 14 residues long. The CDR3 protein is CASSPGHGSYEQYF. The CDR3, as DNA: TGTGCCAGCAGCCCAGGACATGGTTCTTACGAGCAGTACTTC.

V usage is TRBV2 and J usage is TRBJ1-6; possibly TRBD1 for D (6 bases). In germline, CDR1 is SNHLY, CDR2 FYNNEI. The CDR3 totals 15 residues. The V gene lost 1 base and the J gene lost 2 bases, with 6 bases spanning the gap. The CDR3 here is CASSEGGPYNSPLHF. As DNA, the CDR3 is TGTGCCAGCAGTGAAGGGGGGCCCTATAATTCACCCCTCCACTTT. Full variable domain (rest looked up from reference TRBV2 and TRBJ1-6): EPEVTQTPSHQVTQMGQEVILRCVPISNHLYFYWYRQILGQKVEFLVSFYNNEISEKSEIFDDQFSVERPDGSNFTLKIRSTKLEDSAMYFCASSEGGPYNSPLHFGNGTRLTVT.

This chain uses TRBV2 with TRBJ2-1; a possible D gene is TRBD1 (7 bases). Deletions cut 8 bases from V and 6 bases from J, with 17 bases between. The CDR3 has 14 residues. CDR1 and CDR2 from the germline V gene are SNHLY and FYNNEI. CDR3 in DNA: TGTGCCAGCCGGGTGGGGCAGGGGGGCAATGAGCAGTTCTTC. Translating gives CASRVGQGGNEQFF.

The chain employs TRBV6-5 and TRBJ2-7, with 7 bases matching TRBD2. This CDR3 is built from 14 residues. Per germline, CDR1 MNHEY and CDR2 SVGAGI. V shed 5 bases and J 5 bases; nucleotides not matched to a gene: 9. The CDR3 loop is CASSRLAQSHEQYF. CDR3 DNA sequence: TGTGCCAGCAGTAGACTAGCTCAATCCCACGAGCAGTACTTC.

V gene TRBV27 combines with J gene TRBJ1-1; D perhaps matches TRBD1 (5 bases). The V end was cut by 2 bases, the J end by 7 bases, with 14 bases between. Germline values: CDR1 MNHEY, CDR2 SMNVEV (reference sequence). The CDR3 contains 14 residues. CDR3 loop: CASSLRRQPFEAFF. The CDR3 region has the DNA TGTGCCAGCAGTTTAAGGAGACAGCCGTTTGAAGCTTTCTTT.

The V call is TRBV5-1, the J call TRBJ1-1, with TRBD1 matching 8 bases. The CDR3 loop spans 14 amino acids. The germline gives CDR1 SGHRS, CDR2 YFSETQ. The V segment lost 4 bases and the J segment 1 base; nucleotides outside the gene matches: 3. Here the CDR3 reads CASSIQGENTEAFF. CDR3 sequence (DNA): TGCGCCAGCAGCATACAGGGGGAGAACACTGAAGCTTTCTTT.

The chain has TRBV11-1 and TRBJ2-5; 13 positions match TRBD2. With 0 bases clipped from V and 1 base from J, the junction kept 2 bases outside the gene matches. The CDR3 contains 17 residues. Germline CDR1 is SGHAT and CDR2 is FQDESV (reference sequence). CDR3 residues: CASSLAGTSGAQETQYF. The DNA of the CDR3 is TGTGCCAGCAGCTTAGCCGGGACTAGCGGGGCCCAAGAGACCCAGTACTTC.

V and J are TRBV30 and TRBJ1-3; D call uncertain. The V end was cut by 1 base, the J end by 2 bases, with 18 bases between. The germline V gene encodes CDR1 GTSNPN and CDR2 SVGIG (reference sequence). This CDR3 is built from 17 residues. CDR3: CAWSGLRIGIPGNTIYF. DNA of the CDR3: TGTGCCTGGAGTGGGCTTAGAATCGGGATTCCTGGAAACACCATATATTTT.

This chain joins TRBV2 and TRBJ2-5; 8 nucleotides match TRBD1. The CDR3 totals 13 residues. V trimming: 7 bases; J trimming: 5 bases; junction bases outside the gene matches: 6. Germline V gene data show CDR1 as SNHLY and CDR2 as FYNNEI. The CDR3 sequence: CASNRGEVETQYF. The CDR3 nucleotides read TGTGCCAGCAACAGGGGGGAAGTGGAGACCCAGTACTTC.

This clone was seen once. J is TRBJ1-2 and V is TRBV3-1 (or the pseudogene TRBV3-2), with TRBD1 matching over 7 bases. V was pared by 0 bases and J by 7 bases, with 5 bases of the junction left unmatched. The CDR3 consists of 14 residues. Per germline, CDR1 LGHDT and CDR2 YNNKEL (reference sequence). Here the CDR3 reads CASSQEQGRVGYTF. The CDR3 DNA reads TGTGCCAGCAGCCAAGAACAGGGGCGGGTTGGCTACACCTTC.

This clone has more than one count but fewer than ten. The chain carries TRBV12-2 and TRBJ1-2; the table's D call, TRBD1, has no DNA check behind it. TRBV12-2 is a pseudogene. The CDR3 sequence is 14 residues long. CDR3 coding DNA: TGTGCAAGTCGCTTAGGGACAGAGCCCTATGGCTACACCTTC. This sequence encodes CASRLGTEPYGYTF.

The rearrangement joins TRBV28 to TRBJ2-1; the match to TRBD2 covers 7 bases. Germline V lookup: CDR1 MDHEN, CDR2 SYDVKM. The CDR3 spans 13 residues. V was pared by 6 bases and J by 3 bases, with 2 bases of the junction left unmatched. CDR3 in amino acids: CASRGTNYNEQFF. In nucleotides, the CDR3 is TGTGCCAGCAGAGGGACTAACTACAATGAGCAGTTCTTC.

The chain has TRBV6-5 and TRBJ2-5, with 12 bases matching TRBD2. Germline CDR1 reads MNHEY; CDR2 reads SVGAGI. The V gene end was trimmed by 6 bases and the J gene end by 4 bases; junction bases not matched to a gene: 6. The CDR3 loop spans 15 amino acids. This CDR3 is CASSLAGGRVETQYF. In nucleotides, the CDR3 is TGTGCCAGCAGCCTAGCGGGAGGGAGGGTAGAGACCCAGTACTTC.

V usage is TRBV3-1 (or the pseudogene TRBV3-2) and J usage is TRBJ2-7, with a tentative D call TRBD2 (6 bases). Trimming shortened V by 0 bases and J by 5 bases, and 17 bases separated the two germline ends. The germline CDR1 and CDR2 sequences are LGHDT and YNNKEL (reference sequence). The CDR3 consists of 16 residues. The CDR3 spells CASSQERGTASNEQYF. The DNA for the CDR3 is TGTGCCAGCAGCCAAGAACGGGGGACGGCCAGCAACGAGCAGTACTTC.

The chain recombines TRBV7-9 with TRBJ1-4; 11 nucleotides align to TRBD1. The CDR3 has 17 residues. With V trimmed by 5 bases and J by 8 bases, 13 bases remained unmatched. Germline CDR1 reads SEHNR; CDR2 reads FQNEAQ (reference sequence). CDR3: CASSVGTGGVKWEKLFF. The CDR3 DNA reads TGTGCCAGCAGCGTAGGGACAGGGGGAGTGAAATGGGAAAAACTGTTTTTT.

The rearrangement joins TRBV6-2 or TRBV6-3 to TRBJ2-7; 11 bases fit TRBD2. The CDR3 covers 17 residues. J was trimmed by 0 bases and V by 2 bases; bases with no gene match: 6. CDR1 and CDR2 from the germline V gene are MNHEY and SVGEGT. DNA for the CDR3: TGTGCCAGCAGTTACGTAGCGGGAGGGCCCGACTCCTACGAGCAGTACTTC. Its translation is CASSYVAGGPDSYEQYF.

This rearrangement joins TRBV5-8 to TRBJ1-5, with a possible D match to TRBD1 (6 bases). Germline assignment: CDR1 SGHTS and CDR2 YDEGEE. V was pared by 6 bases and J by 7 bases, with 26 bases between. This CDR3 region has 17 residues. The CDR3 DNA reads TGTGCCAGCATCCCCCCCCTCGGCCGGGCAGGGGTGCAGCCCCAGCATTTT. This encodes CASIPPLGRAGVQPQHF.

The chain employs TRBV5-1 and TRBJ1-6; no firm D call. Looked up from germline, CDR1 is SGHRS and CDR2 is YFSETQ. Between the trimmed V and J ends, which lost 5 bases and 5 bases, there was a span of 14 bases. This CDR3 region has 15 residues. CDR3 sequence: CASRPGEVNNSPLHF. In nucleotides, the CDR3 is TGCGCCAGCAGGCCCGGGGAGGTCAATAATTCACCCCTCCACTTT.

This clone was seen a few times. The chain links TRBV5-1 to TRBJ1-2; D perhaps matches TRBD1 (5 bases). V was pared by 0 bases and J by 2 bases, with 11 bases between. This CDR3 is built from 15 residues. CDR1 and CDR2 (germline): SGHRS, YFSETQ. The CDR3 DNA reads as TGCGCCAGCAGCTTGGAAAGGACAAACAACTATGGCTACACCTTC. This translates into CASSLERTNNYGYTF.

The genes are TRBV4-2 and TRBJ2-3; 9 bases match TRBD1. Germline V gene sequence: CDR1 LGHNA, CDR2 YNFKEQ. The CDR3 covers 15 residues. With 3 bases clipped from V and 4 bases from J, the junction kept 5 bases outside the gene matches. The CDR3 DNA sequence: TGTGCCAGCAGCCATGGGGACAGGGACGCAGATACGCAGTATTTT. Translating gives CASSHGDRDADTQYF.

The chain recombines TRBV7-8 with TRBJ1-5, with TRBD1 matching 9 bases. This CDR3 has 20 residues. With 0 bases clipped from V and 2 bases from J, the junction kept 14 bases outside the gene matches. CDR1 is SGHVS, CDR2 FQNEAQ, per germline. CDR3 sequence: CASSLARGTGLHLGNQPQHF. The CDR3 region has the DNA TGTGCCAGCAGCTTAGCCCGCGGGACAGGGCTCCACTTGGGCAATCAGCCCCAGCATTTT.

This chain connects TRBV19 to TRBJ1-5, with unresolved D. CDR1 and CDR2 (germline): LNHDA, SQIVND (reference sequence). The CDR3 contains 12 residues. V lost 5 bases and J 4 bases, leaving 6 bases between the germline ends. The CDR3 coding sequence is TGTGCCAGTAGTTTTTTAAATCAGCCCCAGCATTTT. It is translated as CASSFLNQPQHF.

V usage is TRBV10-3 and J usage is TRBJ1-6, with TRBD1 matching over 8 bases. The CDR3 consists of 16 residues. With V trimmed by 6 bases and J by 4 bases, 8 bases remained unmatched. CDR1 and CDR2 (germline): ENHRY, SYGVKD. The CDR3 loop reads CAIRGAGGRYNSPLHF. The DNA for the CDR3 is TGTGCCATCAGGGGGGCAGGGGGCCGTTATAATTCACCCCTCCACTTT.

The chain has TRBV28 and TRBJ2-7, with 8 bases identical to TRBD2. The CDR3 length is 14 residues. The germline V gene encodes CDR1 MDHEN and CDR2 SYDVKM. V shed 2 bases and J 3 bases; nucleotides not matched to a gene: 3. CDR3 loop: CASSLAGGIYEQYF. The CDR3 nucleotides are TGTGCCAGCAGTTTAGCGGGAGGCATCTACGAGCAGTACTTC.

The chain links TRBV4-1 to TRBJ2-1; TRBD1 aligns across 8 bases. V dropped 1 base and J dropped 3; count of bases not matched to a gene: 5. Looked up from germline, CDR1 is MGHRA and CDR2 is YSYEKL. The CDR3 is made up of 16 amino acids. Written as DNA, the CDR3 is TGCGCCAGCAGCCAAGGGGTACAGGGGGGCTACAATGAGCAGTTCTTC. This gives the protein CASSQGVQGGYNEQFF.

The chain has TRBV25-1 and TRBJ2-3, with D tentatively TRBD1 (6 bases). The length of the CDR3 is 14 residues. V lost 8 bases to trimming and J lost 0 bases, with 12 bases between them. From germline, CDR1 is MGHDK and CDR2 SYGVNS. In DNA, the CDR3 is TGTGCCAGCTCTGACAGGTATAGCACAGATACGCAGTATTTT. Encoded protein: CASSDRYSTDTQYF.

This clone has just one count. CDR3 in amino acids: CASSIGRRYTSRGIDTQYF. In DNA, the CDR3 is TGTGCCAGTAGTATAGGTCGCAGATACACTTCCCGGGGGATAGATACGCAGTATTTT. The chain carries TRBV19 and TRBJ2-3, with D perhaps matching TRBD2 (6 bases). V dropped 1 base and J dropped 5 bases, with 25 bases sitting between them. CDR1 and CDR2 from the germline V gene are LNHDA and SQIVND (reference sequence). This CDR3 spans 19 amino acids. Looking up the rest from reference TRBV19 and TRBJ2-3 gives the full variable domain: DGGITQSPKYLFRKEGQNVTLSCEQNLNHDAMYWYRQDPGQGLRLIYYSQIVNDFQKGDIAEGYSVSREKKESFPLTVTSAQKNPTAFYLCASSIGRRYTSRGIDTQYFGPGTRLTVL.

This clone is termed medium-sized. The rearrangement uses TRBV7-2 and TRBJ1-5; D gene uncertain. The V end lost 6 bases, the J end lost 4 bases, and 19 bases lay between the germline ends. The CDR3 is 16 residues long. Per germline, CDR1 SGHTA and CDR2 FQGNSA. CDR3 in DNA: TGTGCCAGCAGTCTACCCTGGGCGCCAATAAATCAGCCCCAGCATTTT. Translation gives CASSLPWAPINQPQHF.